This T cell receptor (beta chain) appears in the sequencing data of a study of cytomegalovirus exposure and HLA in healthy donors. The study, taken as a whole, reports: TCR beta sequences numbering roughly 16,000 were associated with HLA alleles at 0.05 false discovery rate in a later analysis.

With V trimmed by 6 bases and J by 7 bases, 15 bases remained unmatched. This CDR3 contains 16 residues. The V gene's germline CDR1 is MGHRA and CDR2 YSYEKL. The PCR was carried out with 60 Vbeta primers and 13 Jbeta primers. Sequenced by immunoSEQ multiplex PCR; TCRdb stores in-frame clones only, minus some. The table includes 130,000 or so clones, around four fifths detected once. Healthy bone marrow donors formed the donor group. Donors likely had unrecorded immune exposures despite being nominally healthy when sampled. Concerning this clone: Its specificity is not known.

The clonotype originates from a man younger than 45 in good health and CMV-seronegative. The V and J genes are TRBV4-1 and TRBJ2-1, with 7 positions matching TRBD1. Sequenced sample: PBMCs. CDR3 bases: TGCGCCAGCAGGCCGGACAGGCAGGTTTCAGGTAATGAGCAGTTCTTC. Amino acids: CASRPDRQVSGNEQFF.